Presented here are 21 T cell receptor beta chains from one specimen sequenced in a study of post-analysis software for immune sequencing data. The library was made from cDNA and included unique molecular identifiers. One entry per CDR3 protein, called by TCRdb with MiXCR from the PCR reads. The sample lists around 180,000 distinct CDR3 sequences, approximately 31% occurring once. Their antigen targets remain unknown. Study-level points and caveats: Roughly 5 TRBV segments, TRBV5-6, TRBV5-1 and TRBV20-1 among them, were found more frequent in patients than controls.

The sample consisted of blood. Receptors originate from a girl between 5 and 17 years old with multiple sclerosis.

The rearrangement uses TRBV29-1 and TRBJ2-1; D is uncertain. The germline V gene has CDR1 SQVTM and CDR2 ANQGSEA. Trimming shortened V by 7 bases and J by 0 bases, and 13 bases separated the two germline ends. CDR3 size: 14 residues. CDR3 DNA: TGCAGCGGACACAAACCTAGCTCCTACAATGAGCAGTTCTTC. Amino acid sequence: CSGHKPSSYNEQFF.

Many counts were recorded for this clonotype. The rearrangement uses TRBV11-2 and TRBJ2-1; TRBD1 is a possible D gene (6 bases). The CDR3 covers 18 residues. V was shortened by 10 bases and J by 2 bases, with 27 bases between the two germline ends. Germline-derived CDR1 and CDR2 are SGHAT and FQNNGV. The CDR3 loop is CATTGPDRTSKPYNEQFF. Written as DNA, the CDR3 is TGTGCCACGACGGGACCGGACAGAACCTCTAAACCCTACAATGAGCAGTTCTTC. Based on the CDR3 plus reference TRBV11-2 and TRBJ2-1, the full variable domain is EAGVAQSPRYKIIEKRQSVAFWCNPISGHATLYWYQQILGQGPKLLIQFQNNGVVDDSQLPKDRFSAERLKGVDSTLKIQPAKLEDSAVYLCATTGPDRTSKPYNEQFFGPGTRLTVL.

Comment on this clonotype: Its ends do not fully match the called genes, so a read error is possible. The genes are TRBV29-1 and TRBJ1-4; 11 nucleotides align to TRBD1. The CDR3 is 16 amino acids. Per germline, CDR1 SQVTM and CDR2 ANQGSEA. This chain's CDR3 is CGVGTGGSRANEKLFF. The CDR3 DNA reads TGCGGCGTCGGGACAGGGGGGAGTAGAGCTAATGAAAAACTGTTTTTT.

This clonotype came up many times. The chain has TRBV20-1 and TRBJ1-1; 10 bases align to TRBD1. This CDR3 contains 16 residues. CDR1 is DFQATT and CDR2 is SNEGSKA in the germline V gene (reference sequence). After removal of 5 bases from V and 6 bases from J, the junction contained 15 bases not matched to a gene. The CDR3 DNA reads TGCAGTGCTCAAAGGGCTGACAGGGGGCCGGACGCTGAAGCTTTCTTT. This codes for CSAQRADRGPDAEAFF.

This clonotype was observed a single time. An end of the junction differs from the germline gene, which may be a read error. CDR3 coding DNA: TGTGCCAGCAGTTCACTCGCGGGAGCCTACAATAAGCAGTTCTTC. Amino acids: CASSSLAGAYNKQFF. V gene TRBV28 combines with J gene TRBJ2-1; 7 nucleotides align to TRBD2. Germline loops: CDR1 MDHEN, CDR2 SYDVKM. The CDR3 contains 15 residues.

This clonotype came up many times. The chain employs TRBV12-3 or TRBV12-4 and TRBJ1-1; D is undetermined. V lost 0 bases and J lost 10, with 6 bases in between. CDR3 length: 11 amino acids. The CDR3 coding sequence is TGTGCCAGCAGTTTAGCGGGATCAGCTTTCTTT. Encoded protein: CASSLAGSAFF.

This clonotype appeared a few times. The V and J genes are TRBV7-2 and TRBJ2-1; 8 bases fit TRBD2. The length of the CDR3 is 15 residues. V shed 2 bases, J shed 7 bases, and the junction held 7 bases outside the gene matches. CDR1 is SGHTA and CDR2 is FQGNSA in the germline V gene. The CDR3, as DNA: TGTGCCAGCAGCTTATCCGGGAGGGCCGGAAATGAGCAGTTCTTC. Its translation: CASSLSGRAGNEQFF.

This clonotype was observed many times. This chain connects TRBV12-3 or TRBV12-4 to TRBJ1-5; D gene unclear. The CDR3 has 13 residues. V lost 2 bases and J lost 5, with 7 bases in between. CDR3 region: CASSLRWDQPQHF. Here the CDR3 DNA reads TGTGCCAGCAGTTTAAGGTGGGATCAGCCCCAGCATTTT.

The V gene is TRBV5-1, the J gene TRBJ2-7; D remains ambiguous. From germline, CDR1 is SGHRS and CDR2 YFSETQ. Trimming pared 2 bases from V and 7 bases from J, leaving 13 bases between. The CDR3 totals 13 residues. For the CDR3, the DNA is TGCGCCAGCAGCTTTGAGCCCTACAATGAGCAGTACTTC. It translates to CASSFEPYNEQYF.

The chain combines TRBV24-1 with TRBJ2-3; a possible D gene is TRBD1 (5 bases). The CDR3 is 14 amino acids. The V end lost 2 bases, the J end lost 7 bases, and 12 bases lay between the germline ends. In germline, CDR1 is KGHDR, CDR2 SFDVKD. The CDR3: CATSDSATAYTQYF. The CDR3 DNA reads TGTGCCACCAGTGATTCCGCGACAGCCTATACGCAGTATTTT.

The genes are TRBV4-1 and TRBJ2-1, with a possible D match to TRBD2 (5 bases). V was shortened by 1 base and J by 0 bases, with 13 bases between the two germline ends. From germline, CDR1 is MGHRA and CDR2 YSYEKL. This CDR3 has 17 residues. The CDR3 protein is CASSQGEIWSSYNEQFF. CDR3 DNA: TGCGCCAGCAGCCAAGGGGAGATCTGGAGCTCCTACAATGAGCAGTTCTTC.

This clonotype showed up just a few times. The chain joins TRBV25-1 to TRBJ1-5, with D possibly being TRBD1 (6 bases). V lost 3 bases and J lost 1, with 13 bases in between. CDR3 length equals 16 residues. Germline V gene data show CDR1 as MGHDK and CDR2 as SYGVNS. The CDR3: CASSDNREKSNQPQHF. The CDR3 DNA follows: TGTGCCAGCAGTGATAACAGGGAAAAAAGCAATCAGCCCCAGCATTTT.

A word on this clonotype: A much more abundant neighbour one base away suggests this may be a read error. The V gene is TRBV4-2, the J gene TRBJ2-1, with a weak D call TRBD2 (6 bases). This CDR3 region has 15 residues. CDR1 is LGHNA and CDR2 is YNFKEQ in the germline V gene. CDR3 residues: CASNQEGFGGNEQFF. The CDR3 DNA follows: TGTGCCAGCAACCAAGAGGGCTTCGGGGGAAATGAGCAGTTCTTC.

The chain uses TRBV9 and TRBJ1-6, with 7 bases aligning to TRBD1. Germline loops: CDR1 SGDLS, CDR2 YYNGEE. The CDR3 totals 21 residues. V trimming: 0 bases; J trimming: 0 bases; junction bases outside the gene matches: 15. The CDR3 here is CASSVDPTGNSLSSYNSPLHF. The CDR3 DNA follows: TGTGCCAGCAGCGTAGACCCGACAGGGAACTCATTGAGCTCCTATAATTCACCCCTCCACTTT.

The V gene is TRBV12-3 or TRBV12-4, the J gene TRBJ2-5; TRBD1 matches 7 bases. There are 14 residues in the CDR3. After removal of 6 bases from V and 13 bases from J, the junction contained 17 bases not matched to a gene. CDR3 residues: CASSSDRFFNERYF. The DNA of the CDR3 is TGTGCCAGCAGCTCGGACAGGTTTTTTAATGAGCGGTACTTC.

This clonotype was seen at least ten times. CDR3 nucleotides: TGCAGCGTTTTCGCTAGGTTTGCAGATACGCAGTATTTT. It encodes CSVFARFADTQYF. V and J are TRBV29-1 and TRBJ2-3; no definite D call. Germline CDR1 SQVTM, CDR2 ANQGSEA. The CDR3 is 13 amino acids. V dropped 5 bases and J dropped 4 bases, with 13 bases sitting between them.

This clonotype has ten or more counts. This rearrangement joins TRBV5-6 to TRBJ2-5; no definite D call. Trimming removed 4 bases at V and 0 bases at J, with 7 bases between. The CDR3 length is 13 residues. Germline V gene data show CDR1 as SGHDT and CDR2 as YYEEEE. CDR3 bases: TGTGCCAGCAGCCCGTGGTACCAAGAGACCCAGTACTTC. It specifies CASSPWYQETQYF.

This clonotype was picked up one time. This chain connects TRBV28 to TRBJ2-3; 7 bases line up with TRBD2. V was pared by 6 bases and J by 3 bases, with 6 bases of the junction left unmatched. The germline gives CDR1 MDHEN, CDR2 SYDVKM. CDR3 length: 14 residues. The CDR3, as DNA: TGTGCCAGCAGATGGCAGGGAGGGACAGATACGCAGTATTTT. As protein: CASRWQGGTDTQYF. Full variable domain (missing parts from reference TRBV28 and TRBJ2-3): DVKVTQSSRYLVKRTGEKVFLECVQDMDHENMFWYRQDPGLGLRLIYFSYDVKMKEKGDIPEGYSVSREKKERFSLILESASTNQTSMYLCASRWQGGTDTQYFGPGTRLTVL.

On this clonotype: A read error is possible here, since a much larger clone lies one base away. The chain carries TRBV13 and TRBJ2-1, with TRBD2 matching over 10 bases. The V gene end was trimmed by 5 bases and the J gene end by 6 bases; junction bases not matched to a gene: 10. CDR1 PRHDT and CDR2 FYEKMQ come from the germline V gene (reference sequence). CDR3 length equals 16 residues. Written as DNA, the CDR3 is TGTGCCAGCAGCGGAGGGACTAGCGTCGTCCGCAATGAGCAGTTCTTC. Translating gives CASSGGTSVVRNEQFF. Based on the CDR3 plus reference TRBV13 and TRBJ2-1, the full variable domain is AAGVIQSPRHLIKEKRETATLKCYPIPRHDTVYWYQQGPGQDPQFLISFYEKMQSDKGSIPDRFSAQQFSDYHSELNMSSLELGDSALYFCASSGGTSVVRNEQFFGPGTRLTVL.

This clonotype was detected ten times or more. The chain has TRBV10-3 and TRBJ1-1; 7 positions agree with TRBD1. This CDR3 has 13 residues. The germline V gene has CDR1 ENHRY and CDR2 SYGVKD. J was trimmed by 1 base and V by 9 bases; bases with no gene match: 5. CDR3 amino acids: CAIGDSSNTEAFF. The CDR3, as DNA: TGTGCCATTGGGGACAGCTCGAACACTGAAGCTTTCTTT.

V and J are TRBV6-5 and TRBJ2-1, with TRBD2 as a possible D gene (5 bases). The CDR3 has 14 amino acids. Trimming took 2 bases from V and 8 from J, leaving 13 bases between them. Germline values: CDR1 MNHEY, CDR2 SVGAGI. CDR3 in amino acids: CASSYALLRDEQFF. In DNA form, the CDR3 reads TGTGCCAGCAGTTACGCCCTGCTGAGGGATGAGCAGTTCTTC.